The rows below give T cell receptor beta chains drawn from one sample of a study of blood T cell repertoires in COVID-19. The method was immunoSEQ multiplex PCR; TCRdb's version includes in-frame clones alone and lacks a portion of them. The sample includes about 170,000 clones, 84% seen only once; the top ten take 7.7%. Sequenced: peripheral blood. The source of these receptors is a man aged 40-49 years who had recovered from COVID-19. CDR3s include the opening cysteine and the closing phenylalanine or tryptophan. The D gene is left open where the match is weak. The size of a clone is reported for some rows only, either as once, few or many, or as a class for expanded clones.

v_gene: TRBV7-9
abundance: -
d_gene: -
j_gene: TRBJ2-6
CDR3nt: TGTGCCAGCAGCCTAATTAGTGGGCAGGCCTTCTCTGGGGCCAACGTCCTGACTTTC
CDR3aa: CASSLISGQAFSGANVLTF

v_gene: TRBV6-5
abundance: -
d_gene: -
j_gene: TRBJ2-7
CDR3nt: TGTGCCAGCAGTTACGGGGCCGACAGATCCTACGAGCAGTACTTC
CDR3aa: CASSYGADRSYEQYF

v_gene: TRBV6-6
abundance: -
d_gene: -
j_gene: TRBJ2-1
CDR3nt: TGTGCCAGCAAAGAGGTCGGATTCAATGAGCAGTTCTTC
CDR3aa: CASKEVGFNEQFF

v_gene: TRBV6-5
abundance: -
d_gene: -
j_gene: TRBJ2-1
CDR3nt: TGTGCCATCTCGAGGGGGAACTCCTACAATGAGCAGTTCTTC
CDR3aa: CAISRGNSYNEQFF

v_gene: TRBV7-2
abundance: -
d_gene: TRBD1
j_gene: TRBJ1-2
CDR3nt: TGTGCCAGCAGCTTAACACTGGACAGGGCGTTTTCGGATGGCTACACCTTC
CDR3aa: CASSLTLDRAFSDGYTF

v_gene: TRBV4-1
abundance: few
d_gene: TRBD2
j_gene: TRBJ2-2
CDR3nt: TGCGCCAGCAGCCAAGTAGCGGGAGCAGACACCGGGGAGCTGTTTTTT
CDR3aa: CASSQVAGADTGELFF

v_gene: TRBV19
abundance: -
d_gene: -
j_gene: TRBJ1-1
CDR3nt: TGTGCCAGTAGTATAGGGCAGTCGAACACTGAAGCTTTCTTT
CDR3aa: CASSIGQSNTEAFF

v_gene: TRBV3-1/TRBV3-2
abundance: -
d_gene: TRBD2
j_gene: TRBJ2-1
CDR3nt: TGTGCCAGCAGCCAAGGGGGACTAGTCACCAATGAGCAGTTCTTC
CDR3aa: CASSQGGLVTNEQFF

v_gene: TRBV30
abundance: -
d_gene: TRBD2
j_gene: TRBJ2-6
CDR3nt: TGTGCCTGGATTGCGACGGGAGGGTTAGGTTCCTCTGGGGCCAACGTCCTGACTTTC
CDR3aa: CAWIATGGLGSSGANVLTF

v_gene: TRBV28
abundance: -
d_gene: TRBD1
j_gene: TRBJ1-1
CDR3nt: TGTGCCAGCAGTTCGGACAGGGCACTTATGAACACTGAAGCTTTCTTT
CDR3aa: CASSSDRALMNTEAFF

v_gene: TRBV6-2/TRBV6-3
abundance: -
d_gene: TRBD1
j_gene: TRBJ1-5
CDR3nt: TGTGCCAGCAGTTACCCGGACAGGGAGGACAATCAGCCCCAGCATTTT
CDR3aa: CASSYPDREDNQPQHF

v_gene: TRBV7-9
abundance: -
d_gene: TRBD1
j_gene: TRBJ1-1
CDR3nt: TGTGCCAGCAGCCCCGGACAGGGGCCGAACACTGAAGCTTTCTTT
CDR3aa: CASSPGQGPNTEAFF

v_gene: TRBV30
abundance: -
d_gene: -
j_gene: TRBJ1-1
CDR3nt: TGTGCCTGGGGAGGGTATCCGGGCACTGAAGCTTTCTTT
CDR3aa: CAWGGYPGTEAFF

v_gene: TRBV25-1
abundance: few
d_gene: TRBD1
j_gene: TRBJ1-3
CDR3nt: TGTGCCACCGGGACAGGTCATCGCACCATATATTTT
CDR3aa: CATGTGHRTIYF

v_gene: TRBV18
abundance: -
d_gene: -
j_gene: TRBJ2-7
CDR3nt: TGTGCCAGCTCCCCCAACCCCCTAGCCTTCTCCTACGAGCAGTACTTC
CDR3aa: CASSPNPLAFSYEQYF

v_gene: TRBV7-9
abundance: -
d_gene: TRBD1
j_gene: TRBJ1-2
CDR3nt: TGTGCCAGCAGCTCAGACAGGGGTTATGGCTACACCTTC
CDR3aa: CASSSDRGYGYTF

v_gene: TRBV30
abundance: -
d_gene: -
j_gene: TRBJ1-6
CDR3nt: TGTGCCTGGAGGTTGGGAGGAGCTTCGGGAAATTCACCCCTCCACTTT
CDR3aa: CAWRLGGASGNSPLHF